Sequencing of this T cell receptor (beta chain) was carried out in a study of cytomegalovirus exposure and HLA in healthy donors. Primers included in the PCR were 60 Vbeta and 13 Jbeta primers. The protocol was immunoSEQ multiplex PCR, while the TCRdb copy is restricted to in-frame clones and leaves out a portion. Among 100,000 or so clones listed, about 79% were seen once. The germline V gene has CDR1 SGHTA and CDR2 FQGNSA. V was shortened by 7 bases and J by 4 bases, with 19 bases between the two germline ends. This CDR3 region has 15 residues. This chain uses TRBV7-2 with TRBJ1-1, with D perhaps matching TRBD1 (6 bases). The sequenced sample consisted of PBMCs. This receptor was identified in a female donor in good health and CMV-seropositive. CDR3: CASTFDRWGTTEAFF. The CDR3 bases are TGTGCCAGCACCTTCGACAGGTGGGGCACCACTGAAGCTTTCTTT.